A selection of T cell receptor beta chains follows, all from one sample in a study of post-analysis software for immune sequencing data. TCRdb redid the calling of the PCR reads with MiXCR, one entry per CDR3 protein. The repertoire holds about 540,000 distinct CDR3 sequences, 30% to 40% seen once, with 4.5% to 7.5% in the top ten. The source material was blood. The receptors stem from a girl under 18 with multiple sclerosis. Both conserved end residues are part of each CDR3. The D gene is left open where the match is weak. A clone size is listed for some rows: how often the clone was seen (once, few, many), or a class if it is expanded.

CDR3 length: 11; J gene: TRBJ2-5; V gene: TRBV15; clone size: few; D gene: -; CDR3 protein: CATSSKETQYF; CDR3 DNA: TGTGCCACCAGCAGCAAAGAGACCCAGTACTTC
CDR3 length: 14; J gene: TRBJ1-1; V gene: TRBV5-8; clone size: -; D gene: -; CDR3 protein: CASSYDNMNTEAFF; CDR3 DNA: TGTGCCAGCAGCTACGACAACATGAACACTGAAGCTTTCTTT
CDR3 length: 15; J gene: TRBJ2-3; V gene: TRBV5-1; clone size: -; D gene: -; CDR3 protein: CASSLSTGNTDTQYF; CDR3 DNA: TGCGCCAGCAGCTTGAGTACAGGGAACACAGATACGCAGTATTTT
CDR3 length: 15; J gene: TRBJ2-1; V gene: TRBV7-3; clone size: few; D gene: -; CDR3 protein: CASSPTKGSGNEQFF; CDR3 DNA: TGTGCCAGCAGCCCTACTAAGGGGTCGGGGAATGAGCAGTTCTTC
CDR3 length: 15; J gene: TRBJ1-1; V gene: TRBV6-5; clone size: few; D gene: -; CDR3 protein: CASSYSPSLSAEAFF; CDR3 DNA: TGTGCCAGCAGTTACTCGCCGTCCTTATCAGCTGAAGCTTTCTTT
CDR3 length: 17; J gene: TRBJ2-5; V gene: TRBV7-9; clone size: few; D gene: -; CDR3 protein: CASSLGERGGSQETQYF; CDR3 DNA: TGTGCCAGCAGCTTAGGAGAACGGGGAGGCAGCCAAGAGACCCAGTACTTC
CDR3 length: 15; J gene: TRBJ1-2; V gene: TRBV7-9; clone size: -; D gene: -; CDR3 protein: CASSLDSVLGIGCTF; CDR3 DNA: TGTGCCAGCAGCTTAGACTCAGTTCTTGGGATTGGCTGCACCTTC
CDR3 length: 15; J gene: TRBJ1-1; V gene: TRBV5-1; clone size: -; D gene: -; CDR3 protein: CASSLVGDGDTEAFF; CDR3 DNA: TGCGCCAGCAGCTTGGTCGGGGACGGGGACACTGAAGCTTTCTTT
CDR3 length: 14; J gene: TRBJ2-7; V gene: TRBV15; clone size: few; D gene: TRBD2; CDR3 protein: CATSRGLAVDEQYF; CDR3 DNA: TGTGCCACCAGCAGGGGACTAGCGGTGGACGAGCAGTACTTC
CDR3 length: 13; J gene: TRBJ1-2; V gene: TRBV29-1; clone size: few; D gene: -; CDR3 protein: CSVEWPTSYGYTF; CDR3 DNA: TGCAGCGTTGAATGGCCCACCAGCTATGGCTACACCTTC
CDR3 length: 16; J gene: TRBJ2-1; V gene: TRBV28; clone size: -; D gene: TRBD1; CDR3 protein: CASSQLDRGLQAEQFF; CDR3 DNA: TGTGCCAGCAGTCAACTGGACAGGGGGCTCCAGGCTGAGCAGTTCTTC
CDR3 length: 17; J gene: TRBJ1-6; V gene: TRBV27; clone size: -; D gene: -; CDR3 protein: CASSLSPGRTYNSPLHF; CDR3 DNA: TGTGCCAGCAGTTTATCTCCAGGGAGGACCTATAATTCACCCCTCCACTTT
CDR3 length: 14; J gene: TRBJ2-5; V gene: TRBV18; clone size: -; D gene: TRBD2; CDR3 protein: CASSPEGRGETQYF; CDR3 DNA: TGTGCCAGCTCACCCGAAGGGAGGGGAGAGACCCAGTACTTC
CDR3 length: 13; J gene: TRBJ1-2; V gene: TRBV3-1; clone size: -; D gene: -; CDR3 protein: CASSQGFGSYYTF; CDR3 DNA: TGTGCCAGCAGCCAAGGTTTTGGTAGCTACTACACCTTC
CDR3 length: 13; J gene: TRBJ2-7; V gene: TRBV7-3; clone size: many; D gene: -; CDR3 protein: CASSLSATYEQYF; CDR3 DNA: TGTGCCAGCAGCTTATCGGCCACCTACGAGCAGTACTTC
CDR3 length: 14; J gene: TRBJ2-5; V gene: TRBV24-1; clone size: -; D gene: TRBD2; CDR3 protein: CATGRAGVQETQYF; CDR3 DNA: TGTGCCACCGGACGAGCGGGGGTTCAAGAGACCCAGTACTTC
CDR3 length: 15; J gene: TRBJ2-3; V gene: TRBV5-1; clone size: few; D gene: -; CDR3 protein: CASSFGQGIADTQYF; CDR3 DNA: TGCGCCAGCAGCTTCGGACAAGGGATAGCGGATACGCAGTATTTT
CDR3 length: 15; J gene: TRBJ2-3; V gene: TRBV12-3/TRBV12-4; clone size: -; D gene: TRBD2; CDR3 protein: CASSLISGGADTEYF; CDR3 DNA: TGTGCCAGCAGTTTGATCAGCGGGGGGGCGGATACGGAGTATTTT
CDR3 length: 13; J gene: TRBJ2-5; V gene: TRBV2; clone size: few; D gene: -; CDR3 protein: CASSEALRGEQYF; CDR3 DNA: TGTGCCAGCAGTGAAGCGCTTCGGGGAGAGCAGTACTTC
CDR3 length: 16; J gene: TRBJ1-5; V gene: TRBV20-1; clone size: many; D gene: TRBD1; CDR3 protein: CSARAGGGYGNQPQHF; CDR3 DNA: TGCAGTGCTAGAGCAGGGGGGGGTTATGGCAATCAGCCCCAGCATTTT
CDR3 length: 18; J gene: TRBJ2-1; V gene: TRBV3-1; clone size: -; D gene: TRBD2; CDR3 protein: CASSQSSMSSGGRNEQFF; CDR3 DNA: TGTGCCAGCAGCCAAAGCTCGATGAGCAGCGGGGGCAGGAATGAGCAGTTCTTC
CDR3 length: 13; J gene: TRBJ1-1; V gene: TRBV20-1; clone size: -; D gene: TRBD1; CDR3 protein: CTSPSRGDTEAFF; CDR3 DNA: TGCACCTCCCCCAGCAGGGGGGACACTGAAGCTTTCTTT
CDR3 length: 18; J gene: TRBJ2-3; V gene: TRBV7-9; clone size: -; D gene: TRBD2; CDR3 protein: CASSPHLTAGGRTDTQYF; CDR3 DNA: TGTGCCAGCAGCCCCCACCTCACAGCGGGGGGTCGCACAGATACGCAGTATTTT
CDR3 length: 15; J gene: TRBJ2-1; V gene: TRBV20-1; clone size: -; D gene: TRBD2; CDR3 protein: CSARSDARGNNEQFF; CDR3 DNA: TGCAGTGCTAGATCGGACGCGCGGGGGAACAATGAGCAGTTCTTC
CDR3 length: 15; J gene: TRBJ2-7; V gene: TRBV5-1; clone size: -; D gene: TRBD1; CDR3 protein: CASSLDRGGIYEQYF; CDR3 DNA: TGCGCCAGCAGCTTGGACAGGGGTGGGATCTACGAGCAGTACTTC
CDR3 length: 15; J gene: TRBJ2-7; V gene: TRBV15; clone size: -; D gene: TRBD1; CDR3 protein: CATSPDRAALSEQYF; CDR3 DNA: TGTGCCACCAGTCCAGACAGGGCCGCTTTGTCCGAGCAGTACTTC
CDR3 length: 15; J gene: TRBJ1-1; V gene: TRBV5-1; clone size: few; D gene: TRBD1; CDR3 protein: CASSSRDRGDTEAFF; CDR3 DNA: TGCGCCAGCAGCTCTAGGGACAGGGGGGACACTGAAGCTTTCTTT
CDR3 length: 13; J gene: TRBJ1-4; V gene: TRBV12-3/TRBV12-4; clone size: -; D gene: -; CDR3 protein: CASSRMGYEKLFF; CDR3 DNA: TGTGCCAGCAGCCGTATGGGGTACGAAAAACTGTTTTTT
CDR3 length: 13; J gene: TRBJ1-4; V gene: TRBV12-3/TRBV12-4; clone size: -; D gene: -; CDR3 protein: CASSLMGDEKLFF; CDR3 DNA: TGTGCCAGCAGTTTGATGGGAGATGAAAAACTGTTTTTT
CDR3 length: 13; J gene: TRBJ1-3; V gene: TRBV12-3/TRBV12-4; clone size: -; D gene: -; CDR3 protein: CASSPSSGNTIYF; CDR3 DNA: TGTGCCAGCAGCCCTAGCTCTGGAAACACCATATATTTT
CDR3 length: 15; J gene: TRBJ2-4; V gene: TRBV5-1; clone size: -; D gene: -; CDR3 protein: CASSFLSRGLDIQYF; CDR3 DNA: TGCGCCAGCAGCTTTTTATCCAGGGGACTTGACATTCAGTACTTC
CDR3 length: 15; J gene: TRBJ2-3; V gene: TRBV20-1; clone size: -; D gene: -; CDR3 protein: CSAKRGGTSTDTQYF; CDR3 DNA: TGCAGTGCTAAGAGGGGGGGAACTAGCACAGATACGCAGTATTTT
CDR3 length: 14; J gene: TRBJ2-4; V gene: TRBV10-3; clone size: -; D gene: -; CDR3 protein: CAIRDPFAKNIQYF; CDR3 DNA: TGTGCCATCAGGGACCCTTTCGCCAAAAACATTCAGTACTTC
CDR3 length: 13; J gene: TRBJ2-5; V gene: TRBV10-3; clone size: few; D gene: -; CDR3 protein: CAISVTEQETQYF; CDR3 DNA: TGTGCCATCAGTGTTACAGAGCAAGAGACCCAGTACTTC
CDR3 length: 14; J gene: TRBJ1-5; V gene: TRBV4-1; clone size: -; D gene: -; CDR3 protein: CASSQAGLGQPQHF; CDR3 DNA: TGCGCCAGCAGCCAGGCAGGGTTGGGTCAGCCCCAGCATTTT
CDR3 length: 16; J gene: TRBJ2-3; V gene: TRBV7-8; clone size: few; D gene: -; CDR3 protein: CASRPGRRGNTDTQYF; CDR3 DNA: TGTGCCAGCAGGCCGGGGAGACGGGGTAACACAGATACGCAGTATTTT
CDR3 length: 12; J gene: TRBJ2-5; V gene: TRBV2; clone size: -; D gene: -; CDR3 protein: CASSEELETRYF; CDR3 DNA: TGTGCCAGCAGTGAAGAACTAGAGACCCGGTACTTC
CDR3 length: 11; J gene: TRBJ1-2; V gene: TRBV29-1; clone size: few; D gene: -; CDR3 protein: CSVIWEFGYTF; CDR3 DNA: TGCAGCGTTATATGGGAATTTGGCTACACCTTC
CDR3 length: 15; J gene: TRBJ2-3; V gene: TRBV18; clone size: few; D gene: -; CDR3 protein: CASSPGWGSTDTQYF; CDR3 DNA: TGTGCCAGCTCACCCGGATGGGGAAGCACAGATACGCAGTATTTT
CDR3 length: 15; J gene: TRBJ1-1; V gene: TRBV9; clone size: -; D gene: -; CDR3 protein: CASSVGAGSNTEAFF; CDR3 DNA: TGTGCCAGCAGCGTAGGGGCTGGCTCGAACACTGAAGCTTTCTTT
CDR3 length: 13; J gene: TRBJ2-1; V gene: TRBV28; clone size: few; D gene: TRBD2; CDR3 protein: CASSWGLKQEQFF; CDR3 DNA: TGTGCCAGCAGTTGGGGACTAAAGCAGGAGCAGTTCTTC
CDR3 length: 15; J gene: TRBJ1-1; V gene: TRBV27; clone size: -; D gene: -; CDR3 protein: CASSPGTQQNTEAFF; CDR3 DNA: TGTGCCAGCAGCCCGGGCACACAGCAGAACACTGAAGCTTTCTTT
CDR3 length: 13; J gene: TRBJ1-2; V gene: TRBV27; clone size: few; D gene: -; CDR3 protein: CASSRWGLDGYTF; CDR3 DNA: TGTGCCAGCAGTCGATGGGGATTGGATGGCTACACCTTC
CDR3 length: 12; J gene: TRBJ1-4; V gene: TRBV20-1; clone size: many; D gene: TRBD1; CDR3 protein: CSGQGEGEKLFF; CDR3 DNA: TGCAGTGGACAGGGTGAGGGTGAAAAACTGTTTTTT
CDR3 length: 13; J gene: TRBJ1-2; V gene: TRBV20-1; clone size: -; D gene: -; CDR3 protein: CSASPPGNYGYTF; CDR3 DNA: TGCAGTGCTAGCCCTCCCGGGAACTATGGCTACACCTTC
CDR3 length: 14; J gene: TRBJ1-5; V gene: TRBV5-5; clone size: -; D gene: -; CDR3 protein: CASSLESTSQPQHF; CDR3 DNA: TGTGCCAGCAGCTTGGAAAGTACCTCTCAGCCCCAGCATTTT
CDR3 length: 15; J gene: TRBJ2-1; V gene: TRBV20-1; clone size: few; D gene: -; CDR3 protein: CSAGRNPTYGDEQFF; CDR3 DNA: TGCAGTGCTGGGCGTAACCCCACCTACGGAGATGAGCAGTTCTTC
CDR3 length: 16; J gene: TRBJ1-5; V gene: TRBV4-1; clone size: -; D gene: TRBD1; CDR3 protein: CASSQSGKGANQPQHF; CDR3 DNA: TGCGCCAGCAGCCAGTCTGGCAAGGGGGCTAATCAGCCCCAGCATTTT
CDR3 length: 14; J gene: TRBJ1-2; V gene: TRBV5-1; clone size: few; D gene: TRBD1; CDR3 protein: CASSPTGQNYGYTF; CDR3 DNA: TGCGCCAGCAGCCCGACGGGACAGAACTATGGCTACACCTTC
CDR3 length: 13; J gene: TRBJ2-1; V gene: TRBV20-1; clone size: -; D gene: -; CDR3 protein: CSVPAGGPNEQFF; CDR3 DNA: TGCAGTGTCCCAGCCGGGGGGCCGAATGAGCAGTTCTTC
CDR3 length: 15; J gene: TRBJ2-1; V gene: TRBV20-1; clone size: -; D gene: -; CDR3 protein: CSARSQLSSYNEQFF; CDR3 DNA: TGCAGTGCTCGTAGTCAGTTGAGCTCCTACAATGAGCAGTTCTTC
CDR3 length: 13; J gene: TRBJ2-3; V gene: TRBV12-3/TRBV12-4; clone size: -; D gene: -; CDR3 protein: CASSWGSADTQYF; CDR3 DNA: TGTGCCAGCAGCTGGGGTTCCGCAGATACGCAGTATTTT
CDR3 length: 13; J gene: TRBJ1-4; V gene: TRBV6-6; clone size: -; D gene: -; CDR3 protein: CASSPGTGEKLFF; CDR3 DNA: TGTGCCAGCAGCCCCGGGACCGGTGAAAAACTGTTTTTT